These 14 T cell receptor beta chains were sequenced from one sample in a study of T cell responses to AZD1222 COVID-19 vaccine. Profiling relied on immunoSEQ multiplex PCR, and the TCRdb table lists in-frame clones only, not all of them. The table lists about 160,000 clones, about nine tenths of them singletons. The source material was peripheral blood, sampled on day 0 of AZD1222 vaccination. These receptors were obtained from an adult in good health.

This chain connects TRBV9 to TRBJ1-1, with D perhaps matching TRBD1 (5 bases). This CDR3 comprises 13 residues. Trimming removed 2 bases at V and 2 bases at J, with 7 bases between. Germline CDR1 and CDR2: SGDLS and YYNGEE. CDR3 bases: TGTGCCAGCAGCGTTGACAGTAACACTGAAGCTTTCTTT. This translates into CASSVDSNTEAFF.

This clone has a single count. This chain connects TRBV7-8 to TRBJ2-1, with 12 bases fitting TRBD1. This CDR3 is built from 21 residues. After removal of 2 bases from V and 1 base from J, the junction contained 15 bases not matched to a gene. Germline loops: CDR1 SGHVS, CDR2 FQNEAQ. DNA of the CDR3: TGTGCCAGCAGCTTAAGGGTGTTGGGACAGGGGGCTTTAAGGTCCTACAATGAGCAGTTCTTC. Its translation is CASSLRVLGQGALRSYNEQFF. Based on the CDR3 plus reference TRBV7-8 and TRBJ2-1, the full variable domain is GAGVSQSPRYKVAKRGQDVALRCDPISGHVSLFWYQQALGQGPEFLTYFQNEAQLDKSGLPSDRFFAERPEGSVSTLKIQRTQQEDSAVYLCASSLRVLGQGALRSYNEQFFGPGTRLTVL.

CDR3 sequence: CASSFRLPTQETQYF. CDR3 DNA sequence: TGTGCCAGCAGCTTTCGACTGCCTACACAAGAGACCCAGTACTTC. J is TRBJ2-5 and V is TRBV7-9; D unclear. Germline-derived CDR1 and CDR2 are SEHNR and FQNEAQ (reference sequence). V was clipped by 3 bases and J by 2 bases, with 13 bases between them. This CDR3 comprises 15 residues.

The chain joins TRBV4-2 to TRBJ2-1, with 11 bases aligning to TRBD2. The V gene end was trimmed by 4 bases and the J gene end by 6 bases; junction bases not matched to a gene: 8. In germline, CDR1 is LGHNA, CDR2 YNFKEQ. This CDR3 spans 16 amino acids. CDR3 sequence (DNA): TGTGCCAGCAGCCCCCGGACTAGCGGGCAAATCAATGAGCAGTTCTTC. Translation: CASSPRTSGQINEQFF.

In nucleotides, the CDR3 is TGTGCCAGCAGCTTAAGAAGGTCTCAGCCCCAGCATTTT. Translated: CASSLRRSQPQHF. This chain joins TRBV7-6 and TRBJ1-5; D is unclear. CDR1 SGHVS and CDR2 FNYEAQ come from the germline V gene. CDR3 size: 13 residues. V lost 2 bases, J lost 6 bases, and 8 bases lay in between.

Within the sample, this clone is medium-sized. The chain links TRBV4-2 to TRBJ1-2, with a tentative D call TRBD1 (6 bases). Germline lookup yields CDR1 LGHNA and CDR2 YNFKEQ. CDR3 length: 14 amino acids. Trimming removed 0 bases at V and 7 bases at J, with 12 bases between. CDR3 loop: CASSQDTGTGGYTF. The CDR3 coding sequence is TGTGCCAGCAGCCAAGATACAGGGACGGGTGGCTACACCTTC.

The rearrangement links TRBV3-1 (or the pseudogene TRBV3-2) to TRBJ2-7, with D unresolved. The CDR3 runs to 11 residues. With 4 bases removed from V and 3 bases from J, the gap between germline ends came to 4 bases. Germline assignment: CDR1 LGHDT and CDR2 YNNKEL (reference sequence). The CDR3 reads CASSLGYEQYF. The CDR3 bases are TGTGCCAGCAGCCTTGGCTACGAGCAGTACTTC.

The chain is built from TRBV27 and TRBJ1-2; D is uncertain. V was clipped by 5 bases and J by 8 bases, with 21 bases between them. The CDR3 runs 15 residues. CDR1 and CDR2 (germline): MNHEY, SMNVEV (reference sequence). CDR3 sequence reads: CASSEAATGLGGYTF. The CDR3 DNA reads as TGTGCCAGCAGTGAGGCGGCGACCGGCCTAGGGGGCTACACCTTC.

The chain joins TRBV7-3 to TRBJ2-7; 7 nucleotides match TRBD1. Germline lookup yields CDR1 SGHTA and CDR2 FQGTGA. Trimming removed 2 bases from V and 2 bases from J; junction bases left unmatched: 6. CDR3 length equals 15 residues. Here the CDR3 reads CASSLRGGATYEQYF. The DNA for the CDR3 is TGTGCCAGCAGCTTACGAGGGGGCGCGACCTACGAGCAGTACTTC.

This clone showed up just once. The chain carries TRBV28 and TRBJ1-2; no firm D call. V lost 6 bases, J lost 7 bases, and 12 bases lay in between. CDR1 is MDHEN, CDR2 SYDVKM, per germline. This CDR3 is built from 12 residues. DNA of the CDR3: TGTGCCAGCAGGATGGGGTGGGGTGGCTACACCTTC. Its protein is CASRMGWGGYTF.

The chain has TRBV30 and TRBJ1-1; D possibly corresponds to TRBD1 (6 bases). Looked up from germline, CDR1 is GTSNPN and CDR2 is SVGIG (reference sequence). The CDR3 totals 15 residues. Trimming cost V 4 bases and J 7 bases, with 22 bases left between them. CDR3 sequence (DNA): TGTGCCTGGACCGCGACCGGGGACCGGACAGTTGAAGCTTTCTTT. Its translation is CAWTATGDRTVEAFF. Supplemented by reference TRBV30 and TRBJ1-1, the full variable domain reads SQTIHQWPATLVQPVGSPLSLECTVEGTSNPNLYWYRQAAGRGLQLLFYSVGIGQISSEVPQNLSASRPQDRQFILSSKKLLLSDSGFYLCAWTATGDRTVEAFFGQGTRLTVV.

The chain recombines TRBV5-6 with TRBJ1-5; D ambiguous. Germline V lookup: CDR1 SGHDT, CDR2 YYEEEE. The CDR3 spans 14 residues. Trimming removed 1 base from V and 4 bases from J, with 9 bases in between. The chain's CDR3 is CASSLTRNNQPQHF. The CDR3 bases are TGTGCCAGCAGCTTGACTCGGAATAATCAGCCCCAGCATTTT.

The chain combines TRBV30 with TRBJ1-2; possible D gene TRBD1, 6 bases. Looked up from germline, CDR1 is GTSNPN and CDR2 is SVGIG (reference sequence). The CDR3 spans 13 residues. The V and J ends lost 0 bases and 7 bases respectively, with 12 bases between them. Here the CDR3 DNA reads TGTGCCTGGAGTGTCGGGGGGCTCGGTGGCTACACCTTC. Amino acid sequence: CAWSVGGLGGYTF.

The chain employs TRBV12-3 or TRBV12-4 and TRBJ2-1, with 11 bases matching TRBD1. The CDR3 is made up of 13 amino acids. V lost 3 bases to trimming and J lost 12 bases; unmatched junction nucleotides: 4. The CDR3 region has the DNA TGTGCCAGCAGTTTTGGACAGGGGGCGGTGCAGTTCTTC. It specifies CASSFGQGAVQFF.